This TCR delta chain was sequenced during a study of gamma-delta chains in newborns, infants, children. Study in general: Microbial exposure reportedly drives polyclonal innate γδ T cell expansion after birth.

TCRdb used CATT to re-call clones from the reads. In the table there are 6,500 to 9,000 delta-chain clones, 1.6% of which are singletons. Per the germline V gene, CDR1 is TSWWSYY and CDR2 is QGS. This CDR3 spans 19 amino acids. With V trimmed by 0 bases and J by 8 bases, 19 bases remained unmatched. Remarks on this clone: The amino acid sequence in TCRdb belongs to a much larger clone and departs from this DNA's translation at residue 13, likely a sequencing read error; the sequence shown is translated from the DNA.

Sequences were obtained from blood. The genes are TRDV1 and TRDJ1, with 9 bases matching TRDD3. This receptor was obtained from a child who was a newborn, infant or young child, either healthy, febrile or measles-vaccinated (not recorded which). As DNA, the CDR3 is TGTGCTCTTGGGGAACTGAGGAACTCCTTCTGGGGGATGCGGATAAAACTCATCTTT. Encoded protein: CALGELRNSFWGMRIKLIF.